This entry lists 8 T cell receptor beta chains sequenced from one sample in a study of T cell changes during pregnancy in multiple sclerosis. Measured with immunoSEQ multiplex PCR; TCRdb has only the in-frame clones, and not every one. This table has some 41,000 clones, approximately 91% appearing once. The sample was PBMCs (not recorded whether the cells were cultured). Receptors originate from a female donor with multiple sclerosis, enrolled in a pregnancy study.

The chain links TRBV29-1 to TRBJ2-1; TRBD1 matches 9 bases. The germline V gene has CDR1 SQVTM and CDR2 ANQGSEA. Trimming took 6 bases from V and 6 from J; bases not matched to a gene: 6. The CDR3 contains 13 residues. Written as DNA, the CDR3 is TGCAGCGTACCGGGACAGGGACCCAATGAGCAGTTCTTC. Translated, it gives CSVPGQGPNEQFF.

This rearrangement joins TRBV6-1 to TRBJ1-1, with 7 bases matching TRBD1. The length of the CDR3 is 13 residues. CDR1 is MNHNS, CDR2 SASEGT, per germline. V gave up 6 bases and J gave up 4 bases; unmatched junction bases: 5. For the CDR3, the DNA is TGTGCCAGCAGAGAACAGGGGTCCACTGAAGCTTTCTTT. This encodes CASREQGSTEAFF.

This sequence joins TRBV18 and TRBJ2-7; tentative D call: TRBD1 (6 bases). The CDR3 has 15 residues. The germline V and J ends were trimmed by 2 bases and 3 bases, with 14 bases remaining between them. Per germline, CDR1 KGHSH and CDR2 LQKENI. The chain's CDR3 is CASSPKFRGYYEQYF. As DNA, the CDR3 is TGTGCCAGCTCACCAAAATTTAGGGGGTACTACGAGCAGTACTTC.

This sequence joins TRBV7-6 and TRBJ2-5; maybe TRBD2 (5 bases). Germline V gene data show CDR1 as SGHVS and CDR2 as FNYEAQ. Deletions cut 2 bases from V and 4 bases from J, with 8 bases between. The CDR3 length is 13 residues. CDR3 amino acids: CASSLRGRETQYF. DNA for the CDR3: TGTGCCAGCAGCTTACGGGGTCGAGAGACCCAGTACTTC.

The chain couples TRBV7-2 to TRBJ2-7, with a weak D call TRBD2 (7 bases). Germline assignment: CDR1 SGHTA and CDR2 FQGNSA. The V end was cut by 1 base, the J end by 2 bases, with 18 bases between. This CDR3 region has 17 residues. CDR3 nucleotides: TGTGCCAGCAGCTTAGACCGGGGGGCGGCTAACCCCTACGAGCAGTACTTC. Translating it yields CASSLDRGAANPYEQYF.

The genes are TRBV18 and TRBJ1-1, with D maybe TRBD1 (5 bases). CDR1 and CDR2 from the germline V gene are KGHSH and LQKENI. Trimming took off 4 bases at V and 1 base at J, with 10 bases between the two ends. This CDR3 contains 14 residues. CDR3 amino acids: CASSRGRENTEAFF. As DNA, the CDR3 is TGTGCCAGCTCACGGGGCAGGGAGAACACTGAAGCTTTCTTT.

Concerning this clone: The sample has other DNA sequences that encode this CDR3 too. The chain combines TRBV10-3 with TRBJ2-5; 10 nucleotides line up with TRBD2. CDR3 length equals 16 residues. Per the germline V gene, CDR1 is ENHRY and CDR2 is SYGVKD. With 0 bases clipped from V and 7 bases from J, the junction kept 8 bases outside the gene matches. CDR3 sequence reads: CAISESELAGEATQYF. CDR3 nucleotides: TGTGCCATCAGTGAGTCCGAGCTAGCGGGAGAGGCGACCCAGTACTTC.

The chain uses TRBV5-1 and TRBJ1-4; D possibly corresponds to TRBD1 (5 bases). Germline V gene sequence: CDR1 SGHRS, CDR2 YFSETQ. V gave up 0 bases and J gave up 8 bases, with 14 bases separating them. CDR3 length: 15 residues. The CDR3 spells CASSLAPQGGEKLFF. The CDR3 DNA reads TGCGCCAGCAGCTTGGCCCCCCAGGGAGGGGAAAAACTGTTTTTT.